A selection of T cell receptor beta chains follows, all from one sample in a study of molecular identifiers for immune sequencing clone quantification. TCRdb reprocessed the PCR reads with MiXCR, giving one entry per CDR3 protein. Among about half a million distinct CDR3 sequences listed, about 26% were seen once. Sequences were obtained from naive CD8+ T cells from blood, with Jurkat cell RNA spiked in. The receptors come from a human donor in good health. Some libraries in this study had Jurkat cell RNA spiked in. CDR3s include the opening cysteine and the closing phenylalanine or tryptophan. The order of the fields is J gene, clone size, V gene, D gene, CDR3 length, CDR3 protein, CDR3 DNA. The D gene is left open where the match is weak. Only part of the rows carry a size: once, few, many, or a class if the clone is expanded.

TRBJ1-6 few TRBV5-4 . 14 CASSFQGGNSPLHF TGTGCCAGCAGCTTCCAAGGGGGTAATTCACCCCTCCACTTT
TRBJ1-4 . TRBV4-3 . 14 CASSSGTYDEKLFF TGCGCCAGCAGCTCCGGGACCTATGATGAAAAACTGTTTTTT
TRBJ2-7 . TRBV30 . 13 CAWSVVDTYEQYF TGTGCCTGGAGTGTGGTAGACACCTACGAGCAGTACTTC
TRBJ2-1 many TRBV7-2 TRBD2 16 CASRPPSGGADNEQFF TGTGCCAGCAGGCCACCTAGCGGGGGGGCCGATAATGAGCAGTTCTTC
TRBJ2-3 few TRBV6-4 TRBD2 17 CASSDSSSGESTDTQYF TGTGCCAGCAGTGACTCGTCTAGCGGGGAAAGCACAGATACGCAGTATTTT
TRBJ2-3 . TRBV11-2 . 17 CASSGLGDKSSTDTQYF TGTGCCAGCAGCGGACTAGGGGACAAGTCTAGCACAGATACGCAGTATTTT
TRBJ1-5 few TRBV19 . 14 CASNPDGGNQPQHF TGTGCCAGTAATCCGGACGGGGGCAATCAGCCCCAGCATTTT
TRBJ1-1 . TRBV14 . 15 CASSQESRWGAEAFF TGTGCCAGCAGCCAAGAGAGTAGGTGGGGGGCTGAAGCTTTCTTT
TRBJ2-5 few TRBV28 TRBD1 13 CASMGQSQETQYF TGTGCCAGCATGGGACAGTCTCAAGAGACCCAGTACTTC
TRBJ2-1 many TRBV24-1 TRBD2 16 CATSDKPGLAGNEQFF TGTGCCACCAGTGATAAACCGGGACTAGCAGGTAATGAGCAGTTCTTC
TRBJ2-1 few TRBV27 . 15 CASSTNWSPYNEQFF TGTGCCAGCAGCACTAATTGGTCCCCCTACAATGAGCAGTTCTTC
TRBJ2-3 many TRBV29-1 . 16 CSVDWLPGLAADTQYF TGCAGCGTAGATTGGCTTCCTGGCCTAGCAGCGGATACGCAGTATTTT
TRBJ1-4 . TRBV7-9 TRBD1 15 CASSLTGGTNEKLFF TGTGCCAGCAGCCTGACAGGGGGCACTAATGAAAAACTGTTTTTT
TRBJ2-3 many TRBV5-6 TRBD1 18 CASSLKVSGGGLTDTQYF TGTGCCAGCAGCTTGAAGGTGTCAGGGGGCGGTTTGACAGATACGCAGTATTTT
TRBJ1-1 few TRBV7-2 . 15 CASSFKLRLDTEAFF TGTGCCAGCAGCTTTAAGTTACGGCTCGACACTGAAGCTTTCTTT
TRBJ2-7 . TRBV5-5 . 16 CASSYRAIAGAYEQYF TGTGCCAGCAGCTATCGGGCGATAGCAGGGGCCTACGAGCAGTACTTC
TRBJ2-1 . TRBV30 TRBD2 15 CAWSVGTSGGAARFF TGTGCCTGGAGTGTTGGGACTAGCGGGGGGGCCGCTCGGTTCTTC
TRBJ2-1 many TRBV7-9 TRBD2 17 CASSTSSGVSIDNEQFF TGTGCCAGCAGCACATCTAGCGGGGTTTCAATTGACAATGAGCAGTTCTTC
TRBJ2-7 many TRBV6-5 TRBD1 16 CASSYSRTGVAYEQYF TGTGCCAGCAGTTACTCGAGGACAGGGGTAGCCTACGAGCAGTACTTC
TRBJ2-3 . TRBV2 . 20 CASRVKGRQGGPSGTDTQYF TGTGCCAGCAGGGTTAAGGGTCGGCAGGGTGGGCCAAGCGGGACAGATACGCAGTATTTT
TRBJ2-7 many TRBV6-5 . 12 CASGTGSYEQYF TGTGCCAGCGGGACGGGCAGCTACGAGCAGTACTTC
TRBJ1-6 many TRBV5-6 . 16 CASSKPGWADNSPLHF TGTGCCAGCAGCAAGCCAGGGTGGGCCGATAATTCACCCCTCCACTTT
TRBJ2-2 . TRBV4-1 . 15 CASSQDTSHRGELFF TGCGCCAGCAGCCAGGATACATCACATCGCGGGGAGCTGTTTTTT
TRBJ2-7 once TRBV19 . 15 CASRSASGSSYEQYF TGTGCCAGTAGATCGGCCTCAGGGAGCTCCTACGAGCAGTACTTC
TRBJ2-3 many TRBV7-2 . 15 CASSLDPTPTDTQYF TGTGCCAGCAGCTTAGACCCTACCCCCACAGATACGCAGTATTTT
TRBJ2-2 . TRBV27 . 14 CASRVQGNTGELFF TGTGCCAGCAGGGTGCAGGGGAACACCGGGGAGCTGTTTTTT
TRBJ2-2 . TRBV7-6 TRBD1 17 CASSLPGGTGVTGELFF TGTGCCAGCAGCTTACCGGGCGGGACAGGGGTCACCGGGGAGCTGTTTTTT
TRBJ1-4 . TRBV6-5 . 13 CASSTGLGDSLFF TGTGCCAGCAGTACGGGCCTTGGGGATAGCCTGTTTTTT
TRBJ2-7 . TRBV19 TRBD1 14 CASSIGQGVYEQYF TGTGCCAGTAGTATCGGACAGGGGGTGTACGAGCAGTACTTC
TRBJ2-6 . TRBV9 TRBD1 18 CASSVRDSTYSGANVLTF TGTGCCAGCAGCGTACGGGACAGCACCTACTCTGGGGCCAACGTCCTGACTTTC
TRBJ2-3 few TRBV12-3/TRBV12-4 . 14 CASTSLGAADTQYF TGTGCCAGCACCTCTTTAGGCGCGGCAGATACGCAGTATTTT
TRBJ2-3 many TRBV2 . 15 CASSSPGHPTDTQYF TGTGCCAGCAGTTCGCCGGGACACCCCACAGATACGCAGTATTTT
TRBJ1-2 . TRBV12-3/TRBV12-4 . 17 CASTVFGHSQEGYGYTF TGTGCCAGCACCGTGTTCGGACACTCTCAAGAAGGCTATGGCTACACCTTC
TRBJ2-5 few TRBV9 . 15 CASSVEGSGQETQYF TGTGCCAGCAGCGTAGAGGGTAGCGGCCAAGAGACCCAGTACTTC
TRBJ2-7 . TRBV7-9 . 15 CASSPRGVLSYEQYF TGTGCCAGCAGCCCGCGCGGGGTCCTCTCCTACGAGCAGTACTTC
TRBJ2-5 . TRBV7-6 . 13 CASSLDFRETQYF TGTGCCAGCAGCTTAGATTTCCGTGAGACCCAGTACTTC
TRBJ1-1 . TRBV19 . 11 CASSIGFEAFF TGTGCCAGTAGTATAGGGTTTGAAGCTTTCTTT
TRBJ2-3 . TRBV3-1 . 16 CASSQDFSSSTDTQYF TGTGCCAGCAGCCAAGATTTCAGTTCTAGCACAGATACGCAGTATTTT
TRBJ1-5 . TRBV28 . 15 CAGSLSQTGNQPQHF TGTGCCGGCAGTTTATCCCAGACAGGAAATCAGCCCCAGCATTTT
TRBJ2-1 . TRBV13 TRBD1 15 CASSPRQGPYNEQSF TGTGCCAGCAGCCCAAGACAGGGCCCTTACAATGAGCAGTCCTTC
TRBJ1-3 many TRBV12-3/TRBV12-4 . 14 CASTPDRTGNTIYF TGTGCCAGCACTCCCGACAGAACTGGAAACACCATATATTTT
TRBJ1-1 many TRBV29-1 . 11 CSADRYTEAFF TGCAGCGCAGACAGGTACACTGAAGCTTTCTTT
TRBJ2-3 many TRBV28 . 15 CASSLGGGFTDTQYF TGTGCCAGCAGTTTAGGTGGGGGGTTCACAGATACGCAGTATTTT
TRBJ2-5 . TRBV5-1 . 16 CASSLGGTEYQETQYF TGCGCCAGCAGCTTGGGTGGGACCGAGTACCAAGAGACCCAGTACTTC
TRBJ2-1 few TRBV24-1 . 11 CATSDQNEQFF TGTGCCACCAGTGACCAAAATGAGCAGTTCTTC
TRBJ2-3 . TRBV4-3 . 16 CASSPSAYVIQDTQYF TGCGCCAGCAGCCCATCTGCATACGTAATTCAGGATACGCAGTATTTT
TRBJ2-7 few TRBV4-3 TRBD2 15 CASSQSAGGLYEQYF TGCGCCAGCAGCCAATCAGCGGGGGGGCTTTACGAGCAGTACTTC
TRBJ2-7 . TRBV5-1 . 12 CASRQGGYEQYF TGCGCCAGCAGACAGGGGGGGTACGAGCAGTACTTC
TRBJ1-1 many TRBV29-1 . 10 CSVEAVEAFF TGCAGCGTTGAGGCGGTTGAAGCTTTCTTT
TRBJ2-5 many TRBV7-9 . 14 CASRPMDIQETQYF TGTGCCAGCAGACCTATGGACATCCAAGAGACCCAGTACTTC
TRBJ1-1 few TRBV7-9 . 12 CASSFRWTEAFF TGTGCCAGCAGCTTTAGGTGGACTGAAGCTTTCTTT
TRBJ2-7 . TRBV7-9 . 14 CASSEKGPQSEQYF TGTGCCAGCAGCGAGAAGGGACCCCAGAGCGAGCAGTACTTC
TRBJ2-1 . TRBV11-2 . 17 CASSFFGQSEAYNEQFF TGTGCCAGCAGCTTTTTTGGCCAATCTGAAGCCTACAATGAGCAGTTCTTC
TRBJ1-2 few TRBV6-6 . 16 CASRPLGSSSNYGYTF TGTGCCAGCAGGCCTTTGGGCAGCTCGTCTAACTATGGCTACACCTTC
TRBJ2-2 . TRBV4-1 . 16 CARRQMGGLGAGELFF TGCGCCCGCCGCCAAATGGGGGGCCTAGGTGCCGGGGAGCTGTTTTTT
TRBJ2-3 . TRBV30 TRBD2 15 CAWSVRGVSPDTQYF TGTGCCTGGAGTGTACGGGGGGTCTCCCCCGATACGCAGTATTTT
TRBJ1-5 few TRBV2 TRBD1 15 CASSRAGQGGQPQHF TGTGCCAGCAGCCGAGCGGGACAGGGCGGTCAGCCCCAGCATTTT
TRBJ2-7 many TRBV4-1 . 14 CASSPTDGAYEQYF TGCGCCAGCAGCCCGACGGACGGAGCCTACGAGCAGTACTTC
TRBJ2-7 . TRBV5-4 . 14 CASSWGTDTYEQYF TGTGCCAGCAGCTGGGGGACGGATACCTACGAGCAGTACTTC